This T cell receptor (beta chain) derives from a study of T cell changes during pregnancy in multiple sclerosis. The CDR3 runs to 13 residues. Trimming left V 2 bases short and J 6 bases short, with 10 bases between. CDR1 and CDR2 (germline): MNHEY, SVGAGI. Clones were read by immunoSEQ multiplex PCR, and TCRdb kept only the in-frame ones, dropping some. This sample carries 90,000 to 120,000 clones, more than 80% of them seen once, and the ten largest clones take around 1.2%. The sample in question was peripheral blood, obtained in the second trimester of pregnancy. The TCR was taken from a female donor with multiple sclerosis, enrolled in a pregnancy study. The chain links TRBV6-5 to TRBJ1-1; maybe TRBD1 (5 bases). CDR3 in amino acids: CASSYRGVSEAFF. CDR3 DNA sequence: TGTGCCAGCAGTTACCGGGGGGTCTCTGAAGCTTTCTTT.